This is a list of T cell receptor beta chains from one sample in a study of CD8+ T cells in alopecia areata. Assay used: immunoSEQ multiplex PCR; TCRdb lists only in-frame clones, some missing. In the table there are some 95,000 clones, over 40% of which are singletons. Sample: CD4+ T cells sorted from blood. All receptors come from a human donor with alopecia areata. CDR3s include the opening cysteine and the closing phenylalanine or tryptophan. A D gene is named only where the DNA matches it firmly. The size of a clone is reported for some rows only, either as once, few or many, or as a class for expanded clones.

j_gene,abundance,v_gene,d_gene,CDR3nt,CDR3aa
TRBJ2-3,few,TRBV29-1,TRBD1,TGCAGCGTCCCTCTAGGACAGGGCACAGATACGCAGTATTTT,CSVPLGQGTDTQYF
TRBJ2-7,few,TRBV29-1,TRBD1,TGCAGCGTTGACAGGGGGACCTACGAGCAGTACTTC,CSVDRGTYEQYF
TRBJ1-2,-,TRBV30,-,TGTGCCTGGAGCCGTGGCAACTATGGCTACACCTTC,CAWSRGNYGYTF
TRBJ2-5,-,TRBV2,-,TGTGCCAGCAGTCGCTCGGCGAGGATTGCAGAGACCCAGTACTTC,CASSRSARIAETQYF
TRBJ2-5,-,TRBV5-4,-,TGTGCCAGCAGCTTGGTCGCCCACAGGGCCCAGTACTTC,CASSLVAHRAQYF
TRBJ2-3,once,TRBV4-3,-,TGCGCCAGCAGCCCCTTGAAAAGTACTACGCAGTATTTT,CASSPLKSTTQYF
TRBJ2-1,-,TRBV2,-,TGTGCCAGCAGTGAATATAGCCACAATGAGCAGTTCTTC,CASSEYSHNEQFF
TRBJ2-3,-,TRBV2,TRBD2,TGTGCCAGCGGGACTAGCGAAGATACGCAGTATTTT,CASGTSEDTQYF
TRBJ2-2,-,TRBV6-6,-,TGTGCCAGCAGTTACAGCAGGGTGGACACCGGGGAGCTGTTTTTT,CASSYSRVDTGELFF
TRBJ2-7,medium-sized,TRBV18,-,TGTGCCAGCTGTAACTGGGACAATTCCTACGAGCAGTACTTC,CASCNWDNSYEQYF
TRBJ1-1,-,TRBV5-1,-,TGCGCCAGCAGACCAGACACCGCCGAGGAAGCTTTCTTT,CASRPDTAEEAFF
TRBJ1-1,-,TRBV29-1,TRBD1,TGCAGCGTTATGTCCGGGGACAGGAAGACTGAAGCTTTCTTT,CSVMSGDRKTEAFF
TRBJ2-1,few,TRBV11-2,-,TGTGCCAGCAGCGCCGGACTGGTTAACAATGAGCAGTTCTTC,CASSAGLVNNEQFF
TRBJ2-2,-,TRBV2,-,TGTGCCAGCAGTGGGGACACCGGGGAGCTGTTTTTT,CASSGDTGELFF
TRBJ2-5,once,TRBV6-6,-,TGTGCCAGCAGCAGTACTGGCGCCCAGTACTTC,CASSSTGAQYF
TRBJ2-4,-,TRBV6-6,-,TGTGCCAGCAGGCTGTCGACAGCCAAAAACATTCAGTACTTC,CASRLSTAKNIQYF
TRBJ2-7,-,TRBV28,-,TGTGCCAGTAGTGTCGTGCACTCCTACGAGCAGTACTTC,CASSVVHSYEQYF
TRBJ2-5,-,TRBV29-1,-,TGCAGCGTTGCTGTCCGAGAGACCCAGTACTTC,CSVAVRETQYF
TRBJ1-6,once,TRBV30,TRBD1,TGTGCCTGGAACACCCTGGGACAGGGAATTTCACCCCTCCACTTT,CAWNTLGQGISPLHF
TRBJ2-5,once,TRBV9,TRBD2,TGTGCCAGCAGCGTAGGGGGACTAGCGGGAGCCCCTCAAGAGACCCAGTACTTC,CASSVGGLAGAPQETQYF
TRBJ2-5,few,TRBV29-1,-,TGCAGCGTTCGATCTAGTTCCGAGACCCAGTACTTC,CSVRSSSETQYF
TRBJ2-5,-,TRBV29-1,-,TGCAGCGTTGTTTCAGGGCAATTATCGATTGAGACCCAGTACTTC,CSVVSGQLSIETQYF
TRBJ1-4,few,TRBV5-6,-,TGTGCCAGCAGCTTGATCTCAACTAATGAAAAACTGTTTTTT,CASSLISTNEKLFF
TRBJ2-3,once,TRBV4-1,-,TGCGCCAGCAGCCAAGGTTTCCCAAGAGGGGATACGCAGTATTTT,CASSQGFPRGDTQYF
TRBJ2-7,-,TRBV28,-,TGTGCCAGCAGTTCTCCCACCGGGGTGGGGTACGAGCAGTACTTC,CASSSPTGVGYEQYF
TRBJ2-5,-,TRBV5-1,-,TGCGCCAGCAGCTACCCGGGACCACAAGAGACCCAGTACTTC,CASSYPGPQETQYF
TRBJ2-7,-,TRBV4-2,-,TGTGCCAGCAGCCCGACGAGGGAACCGGCCGAGCAGTACTTC,CASSPTREPAEQYF
TRBJ2-7,-,TRBV18,-,TGTGCCAGCTCACCAAACAGGGACTACGAGCAGTACTTC,CASSPNRDYEQYF
TRBJ2-4,few,TRBV5-6,TRBD2,TGTGCCAGCAGCTTGGGGCCTAGCGGGAAAAACATTCAGTACTTC,CASSLGPSGKNIQYF
TRBJ1-1,few,TRBV19,-,TGTGCCAGTAATCCCTACCTCGGAGGAGGGAACACTGAAGCTTTCTTT,CASNPYLGGGNTEAFF
TRBJ2-7,few,TRBV29-1,-,TGCAGCGGACGGGGAGGAACGTACGAGCAGTACTTC,CSGRGGTYEQYF
TRBJ2-5,few,TRBV19,-,TGTGCCAGTAGTATTACGTCGGGGGCCGGAGAGACCCAGTACTTC,CASSITSGAGETQYF
TRBJ1-1,-,TRBV29-1,-,TGCAGCGTTGAGCCCACAGGGAGGACTGAAGCTTTCTTT,CSVEPTGRTEAFF
TRBJ1-2,-,TRBV2,-,TGTGCCAGCAGTTTGAGTGCCTATGGCTACACCTTC,CASSLSAYGYTF
TRBJ2-7,-,TRBV6-6,-,TGTGCCAGCAGCCCAGATTACGAGCAGTACTTC,CASSPDYEQYF
TRBJ2-7,-,TRBV4-2,-,TGTGCCAGCAGCCAAGATCTCCCCGACGAGCAGTACTTC,CASSQDLPDEQYF
TRBJ2-3,-,TRBV2,-,TGTGCCAGCAGTCCATTAGATACGCAGTATTTT,CASSPLDTQYF
TRBJ2-2,-,TRBV29-1,TRBD2,TGCAGCGTTCCTAGCGGGCAGAACACCGGGGAGCTGTTTTTT,CSVPSGQNTGELFF
TRBJ2-3,few,TRBV29-1,TRBD2,TGCAGCGTTGACCGACTAGCGGGATCGGGGGATACGCAGTATTTT,CSVDRLAGSGDTQYF
TRBJ2-1,few,TRBV30,-,TGTGCAAGGAGGACCGGCCGGAGGGGCGACAATGAGCAGTTCTTC,CARRTGRRGDNEQFF
TRBJ1-1,-,TRBV28,-,TGTGCCAGCAGTTTGGGGACGGTATCCAACACTGAAGCTTTCTTT,CASSLGTVSNTEAFF
TRBJ1-2,-,TRBV14,-,TGTGCCAGCAGCCAAGGACAGAGCTCGGGCGGCTACACCTTC,CASSQGQSSGGYTF
TRBJ2-7,-,TRBV5-1,-,TGCGCCAGCAGCTTGCGGTCGAGCCAGGTCTCCTACGAGCAGTACTTC,CASSLRSSQVSYEQYF
TRBJ1-5,few,TRBV5-1,-,TGCGCCAGCAGCTTGCCAGGGATTCAGCCCCAGCATTTT,CASSLPGIQPQHF
TRBJ2-7,-,TRBV29-1,TRBD1,TGCAGCGTTGCAGGACAGGGGATCAACGAGCAGTACTTC,CSVAGQGINEQYF